This TCR beta chain was sequenced in a study of Graves' ophthalmopathy and Graves' hyperthyroidism. Across the study: No ophthalmopathy within 18 months of follow-up signified stable hyperthyroidism.

Each hyperthyroidism patient was newly diagnosed, with under 2 months' duration, and aged 18 to 65. The germline V gene encodes CDR1 SGHVS and CDR2 FQNEAQ. This CDR3 spans 15 amino acids. The V and J ends lost 5 bases and 11 bases, in that order; junction bases with no gene match: 15. The study, taken as a whole, reports: Researchers report that a 13-signature model separated ophthalmopathy from stable hyperthyroidism, posting about 88% sensitivity and about 78% specificity.

Of note for this clonotype: Its antigen is not known.

Amplifying from RNA transcripts, the study obtained TCR beta CDR3 regions. HTBI-primed RT-PCR formed the first round, and a multiplex PCR formed the second. Each CDR3 protein gets one entry after TCRdb re-called the multiplex PCR reads with MiXCR. The table includes some 1.1 million distinct CDR3 sequences, about two fifths detected once. The sequencing sample was made of peripheral blood or thyroid tissue (not recorded which). The receptor comes from an adult man with Graves' hyperthyroidism. The chain recombines TRBV7-8 with TRBJ1-5, with 7 bases that match TRBD1. This CDR3 is CASSKRQGGAETQHF. CDR3 coding DNA: TGTGCCAGCAGCAAACGACAGGGAGGGGCAGAGACCCAGCATTTT.